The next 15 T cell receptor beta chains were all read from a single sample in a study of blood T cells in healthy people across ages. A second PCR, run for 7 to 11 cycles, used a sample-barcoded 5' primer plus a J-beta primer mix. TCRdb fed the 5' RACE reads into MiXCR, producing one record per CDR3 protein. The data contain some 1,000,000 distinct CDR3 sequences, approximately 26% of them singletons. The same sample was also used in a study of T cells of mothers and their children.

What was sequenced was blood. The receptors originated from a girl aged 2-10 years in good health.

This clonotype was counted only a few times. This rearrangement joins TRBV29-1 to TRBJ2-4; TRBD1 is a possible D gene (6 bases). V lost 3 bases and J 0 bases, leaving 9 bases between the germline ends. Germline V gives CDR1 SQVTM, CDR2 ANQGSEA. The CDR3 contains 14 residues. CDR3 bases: TGCAGCGTTGAGGGGACACTAGCCAAAAACATTCAGTACTTC. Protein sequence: CSVEGTLAKNIQYF.

The chain's CDR3 is CASSSREVRDTQYF. The CDR3 nucleotides read TGTGCCAGCAGCTCTCGGGAAGTTCGGGATACGCAGTATTTT. This chain links TRBV7-8 with TRBJ2-3; D is perhaps TRBD2 (5 bases). From germline, CDR1 is SGHVS and CDR2 FQNEAQ. The CDR3 is 14 amino acids. V was shortened by 4 bases and J by 6 bases, with 14 bases between the two germline ends.

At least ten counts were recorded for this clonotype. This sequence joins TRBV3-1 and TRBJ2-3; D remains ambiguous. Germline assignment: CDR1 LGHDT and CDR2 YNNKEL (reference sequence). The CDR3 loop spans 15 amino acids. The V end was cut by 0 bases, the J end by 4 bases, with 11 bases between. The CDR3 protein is CASSQEVASSDTQYF. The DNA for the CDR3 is TGTGCCAGCAGCCAAGAGGTCGCTAGTTCAGATACGCAGTATTTT.

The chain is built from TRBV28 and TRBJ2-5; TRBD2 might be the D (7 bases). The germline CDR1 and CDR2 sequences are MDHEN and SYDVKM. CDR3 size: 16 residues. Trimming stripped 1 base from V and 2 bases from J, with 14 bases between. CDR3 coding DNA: TGTGCCAGCAGTTTATTGGGGGGGCCAAAGCAAGAGACCCAGTACTTC. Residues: CASSLLGGPKQETQYF.

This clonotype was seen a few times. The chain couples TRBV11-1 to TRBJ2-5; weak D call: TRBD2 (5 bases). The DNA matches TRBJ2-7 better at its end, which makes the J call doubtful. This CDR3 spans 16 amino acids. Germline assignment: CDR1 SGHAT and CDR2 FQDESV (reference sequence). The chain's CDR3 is CASSLGPRGSPYEQYF. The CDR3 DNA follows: TGTGCCAGCAGCTTAGGCCCTAGAGGGTCTCCCTACGAGCAGTACTTC.

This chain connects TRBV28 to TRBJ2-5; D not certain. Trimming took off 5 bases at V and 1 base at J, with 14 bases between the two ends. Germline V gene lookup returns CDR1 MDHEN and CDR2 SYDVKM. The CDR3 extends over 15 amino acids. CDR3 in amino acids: CASSPHTRSQETQYF. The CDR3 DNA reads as TGTGCCAGCAGTCCTCACACCCGCTCCCAAGAGACCCAGTACTTC.

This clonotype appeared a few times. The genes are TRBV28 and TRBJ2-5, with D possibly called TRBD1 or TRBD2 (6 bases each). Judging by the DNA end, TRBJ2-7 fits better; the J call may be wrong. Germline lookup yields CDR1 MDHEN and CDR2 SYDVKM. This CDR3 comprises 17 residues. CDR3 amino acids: CASSSPGHGGGCYEQYF. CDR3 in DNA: TGTGCCAGCAGTTCCCCGGGACACGGAGGGGGATGCTACGAGCAGTACTTC.

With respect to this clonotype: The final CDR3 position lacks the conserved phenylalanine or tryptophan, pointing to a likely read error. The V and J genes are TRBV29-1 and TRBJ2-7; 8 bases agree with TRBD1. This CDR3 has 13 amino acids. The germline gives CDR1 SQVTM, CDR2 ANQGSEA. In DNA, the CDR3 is TGCAGCGCTTTAACACAGGGGGGATACGGGCAGTACATC. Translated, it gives CSALTQGGYGQYI.

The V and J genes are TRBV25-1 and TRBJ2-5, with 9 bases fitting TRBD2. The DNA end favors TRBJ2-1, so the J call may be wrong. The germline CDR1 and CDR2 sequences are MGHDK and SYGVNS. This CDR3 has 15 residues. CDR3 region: CASSETSGDINEQFF. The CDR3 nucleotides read TGTGCCAGCAGTGAGACTAGCGGAGATATCAATGAGCAGTTCTTC.

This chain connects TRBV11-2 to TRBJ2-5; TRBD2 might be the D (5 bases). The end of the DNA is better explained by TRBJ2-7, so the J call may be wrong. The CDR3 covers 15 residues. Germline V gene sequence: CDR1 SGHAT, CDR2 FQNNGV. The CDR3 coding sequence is TGTGCCAGCAGCTTAGTAGAGATGGCGGGCTACGAGCAGTACTTC. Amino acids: CASSLVEMAGYEQYF.

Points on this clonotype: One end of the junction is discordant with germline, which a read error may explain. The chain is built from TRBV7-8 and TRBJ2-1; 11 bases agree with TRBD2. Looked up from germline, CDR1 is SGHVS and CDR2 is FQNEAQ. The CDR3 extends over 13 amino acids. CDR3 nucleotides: TGTGCCAGTATAGCGGGAGGGGAGAATGAGCGGTTCTTC. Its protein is CASIAGGENERFF.

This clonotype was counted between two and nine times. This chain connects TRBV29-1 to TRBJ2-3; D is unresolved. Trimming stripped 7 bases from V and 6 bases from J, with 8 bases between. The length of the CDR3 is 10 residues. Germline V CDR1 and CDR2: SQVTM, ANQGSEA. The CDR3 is CSAKYDTQYF. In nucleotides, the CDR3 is TGCAGCGCGAAGTATGATACGCAGTATTTT.

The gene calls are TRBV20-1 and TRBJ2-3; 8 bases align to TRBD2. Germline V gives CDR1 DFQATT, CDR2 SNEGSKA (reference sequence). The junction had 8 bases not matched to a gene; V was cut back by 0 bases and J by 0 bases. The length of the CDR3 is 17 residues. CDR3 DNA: TGCAGTGCTAGAGATCTTGAGACTAGCGTGAGCACAGATACGCAGTATTTT. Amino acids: CSARDLETSVSTDTQYF.

DNA of the CDR3: TGCGCCAGCAGCCAAGATAGGGACGCCTACGAGCAGTACTTC. Its translation: CASSQDRDAYEQYF. This sequence joins TRBV4-1 and TRBJ2-7, with D perhaps given as TRBD1 or TRBD2 (5 bases each). Trimming removed 0 bases from V and 2 bases from J, with 8 bases in between. The germline CDR1 and CDR2 sequences are MGHRA and YSYEKL. The CDR3 length is 14 residues.

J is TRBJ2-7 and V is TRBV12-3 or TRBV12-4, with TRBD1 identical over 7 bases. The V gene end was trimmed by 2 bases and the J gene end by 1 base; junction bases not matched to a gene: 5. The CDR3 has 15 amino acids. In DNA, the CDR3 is TGTGCCAGCAGTTTATGGGGACAGCTATCCTACGAGCAGTACTTC. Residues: CASSLWGQLSYEQYF.